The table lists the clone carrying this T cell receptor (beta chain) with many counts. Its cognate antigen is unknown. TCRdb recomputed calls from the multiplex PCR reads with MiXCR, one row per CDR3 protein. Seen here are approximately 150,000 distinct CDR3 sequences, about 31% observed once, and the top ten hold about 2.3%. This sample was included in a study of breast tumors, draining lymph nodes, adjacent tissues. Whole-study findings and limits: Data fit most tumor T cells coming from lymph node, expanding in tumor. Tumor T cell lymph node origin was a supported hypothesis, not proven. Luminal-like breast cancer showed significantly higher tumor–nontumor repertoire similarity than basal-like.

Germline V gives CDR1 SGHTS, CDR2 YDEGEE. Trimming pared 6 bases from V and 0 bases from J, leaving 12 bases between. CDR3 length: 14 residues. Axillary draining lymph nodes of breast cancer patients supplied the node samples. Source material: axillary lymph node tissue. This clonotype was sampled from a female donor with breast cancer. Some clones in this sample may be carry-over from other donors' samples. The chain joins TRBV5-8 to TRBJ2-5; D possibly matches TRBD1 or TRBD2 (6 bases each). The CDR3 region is CASNRRGDQETQYF. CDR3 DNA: TGTGCCAGCAACCGGAGGGGGGACCAAGAGACCCAGTACTTC.